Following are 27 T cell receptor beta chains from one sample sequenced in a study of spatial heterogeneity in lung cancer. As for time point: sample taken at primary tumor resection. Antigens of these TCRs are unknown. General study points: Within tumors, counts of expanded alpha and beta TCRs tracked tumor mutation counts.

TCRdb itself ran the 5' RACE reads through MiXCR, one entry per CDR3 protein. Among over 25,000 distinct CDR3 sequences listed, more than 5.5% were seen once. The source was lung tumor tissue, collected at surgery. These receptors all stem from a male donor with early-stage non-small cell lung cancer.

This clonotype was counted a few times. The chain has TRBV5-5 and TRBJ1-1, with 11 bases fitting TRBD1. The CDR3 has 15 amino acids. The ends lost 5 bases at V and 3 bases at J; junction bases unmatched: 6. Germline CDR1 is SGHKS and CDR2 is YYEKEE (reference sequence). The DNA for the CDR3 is TGTGCCAGCAGAGGGACAGGGGGTAGGTACACTGAAGCTTTCTTT. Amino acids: CASRGTGGRYTEAFF.

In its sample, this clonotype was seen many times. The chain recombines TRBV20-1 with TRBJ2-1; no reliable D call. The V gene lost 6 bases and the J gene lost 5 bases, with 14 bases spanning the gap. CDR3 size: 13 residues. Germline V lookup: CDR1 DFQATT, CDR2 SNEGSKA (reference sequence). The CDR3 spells CSAFRTGNNEQFF. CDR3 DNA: TGCAGTGCGTTTCGAACTGGGAACAATGAGCAGTTCTTC.

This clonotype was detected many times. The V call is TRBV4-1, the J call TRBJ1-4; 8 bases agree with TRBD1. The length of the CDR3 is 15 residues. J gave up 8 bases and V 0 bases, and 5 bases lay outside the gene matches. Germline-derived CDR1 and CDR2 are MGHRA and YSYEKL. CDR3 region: CASSQEDREREKLFF. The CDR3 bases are TGCGCCAGCAGCCAAGAGGACAGGGAGAGGGAAAAACTGTTTTTT.

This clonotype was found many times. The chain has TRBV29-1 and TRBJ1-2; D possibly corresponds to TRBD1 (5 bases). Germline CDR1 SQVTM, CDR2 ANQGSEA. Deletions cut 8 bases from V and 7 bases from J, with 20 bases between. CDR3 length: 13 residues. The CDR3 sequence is CSKLPTRAGGYTF. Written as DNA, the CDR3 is TGCAGCAAACTACCCACCAGGGCTGGTGGCTACACCTTC.

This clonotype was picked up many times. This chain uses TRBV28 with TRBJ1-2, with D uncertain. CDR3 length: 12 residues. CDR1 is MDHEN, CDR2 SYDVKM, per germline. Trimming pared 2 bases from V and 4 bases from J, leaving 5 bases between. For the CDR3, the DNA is TGTGCCAGCAGTTTAAGATTCTATGGCTACACCTTC. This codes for CASSLRFYGYTF.

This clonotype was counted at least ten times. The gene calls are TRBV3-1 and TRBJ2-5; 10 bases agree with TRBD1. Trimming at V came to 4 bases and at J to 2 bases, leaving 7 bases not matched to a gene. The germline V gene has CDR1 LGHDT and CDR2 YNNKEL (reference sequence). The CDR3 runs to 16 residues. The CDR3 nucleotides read TGTGCCAGCAGCCCGCGGACAGGGGGTAGGCAAGAGACCCAGTACTTC. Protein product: CASSPRTGGRQETQYF.

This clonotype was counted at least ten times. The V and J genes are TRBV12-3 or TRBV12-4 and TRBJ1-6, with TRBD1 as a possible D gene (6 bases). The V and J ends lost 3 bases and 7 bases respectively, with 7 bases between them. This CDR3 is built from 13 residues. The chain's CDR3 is CASSLRGNSPLHF. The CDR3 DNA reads TGTGCCAGCAGTTTGAGGGGGAATTCACCCCTCCACTTT.

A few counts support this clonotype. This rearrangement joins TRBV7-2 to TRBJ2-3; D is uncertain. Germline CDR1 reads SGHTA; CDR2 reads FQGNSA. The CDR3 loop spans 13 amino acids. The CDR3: CAILARSTDTQYF. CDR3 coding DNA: TGTGCTATACTCGCCCGCAGCACAGATACGCAGTATTTT.

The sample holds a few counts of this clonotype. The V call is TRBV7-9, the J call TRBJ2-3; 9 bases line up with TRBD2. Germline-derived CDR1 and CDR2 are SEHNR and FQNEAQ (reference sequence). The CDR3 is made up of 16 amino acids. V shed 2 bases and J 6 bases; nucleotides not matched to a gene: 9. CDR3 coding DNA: TGTGCCAGCAGCTTAAGTCCTAGCGGGGTTCTGGATACGCAGTATTTT. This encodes CASSLSPSGVLDTQYF. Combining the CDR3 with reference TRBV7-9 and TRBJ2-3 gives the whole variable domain DTGVSQNPRHKITKRGQNVTFRCDPISEHNRLYWYRQTLGQGPEFLTYFQNEAQLEKSRLLSDRFSAERPKGSFSTLEIQRTEQGDSAMYLCASSLSPSGVLDTQYFGPGTRLTVL.

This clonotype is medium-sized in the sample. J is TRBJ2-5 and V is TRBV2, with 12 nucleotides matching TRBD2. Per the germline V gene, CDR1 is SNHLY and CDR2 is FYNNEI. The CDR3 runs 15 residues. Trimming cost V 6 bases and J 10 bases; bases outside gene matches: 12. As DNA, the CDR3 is TGTGCCAGCAGCCCCACTAGCGGGGGGATAGGGAGCCAGTACTTC. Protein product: CASSPTSGGIGSQYF.

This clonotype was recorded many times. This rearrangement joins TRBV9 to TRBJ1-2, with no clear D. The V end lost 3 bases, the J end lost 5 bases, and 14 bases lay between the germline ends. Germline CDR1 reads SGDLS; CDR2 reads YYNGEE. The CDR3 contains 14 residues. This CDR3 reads CASSAPGTEYGYTF. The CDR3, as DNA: TGTGCCAGCAGCGCCCCCGGAACCGAGTATGGCTACACCTTC. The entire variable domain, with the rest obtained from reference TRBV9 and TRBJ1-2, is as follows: DSGVTQTPKHLITATGQRVTLRCSPRSGDLSVYWYQQSLDQGLQFLIQYYNGEERAKGNILERFSAQQFPDLHSELNLSSLELGDSALYFCASSAPGTEYGYTFGSGTRLTVV.

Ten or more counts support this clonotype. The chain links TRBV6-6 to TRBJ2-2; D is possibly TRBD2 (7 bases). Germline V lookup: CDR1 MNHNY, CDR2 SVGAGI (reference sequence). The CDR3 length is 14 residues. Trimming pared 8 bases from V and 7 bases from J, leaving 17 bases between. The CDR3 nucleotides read TGTGCCAGCGGGGGGGGCTCCGGATACGGGGAGCTGTTTTTT. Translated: CASGGGSGYGELFF.

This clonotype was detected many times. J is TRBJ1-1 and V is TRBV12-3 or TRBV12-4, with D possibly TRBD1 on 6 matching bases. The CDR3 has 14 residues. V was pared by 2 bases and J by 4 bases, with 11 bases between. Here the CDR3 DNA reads TGTGCCAGCAGTTTAACAGGGAGTCTCACTGAAGCTTTCTTT. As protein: CASSLTGSLTEAFF.

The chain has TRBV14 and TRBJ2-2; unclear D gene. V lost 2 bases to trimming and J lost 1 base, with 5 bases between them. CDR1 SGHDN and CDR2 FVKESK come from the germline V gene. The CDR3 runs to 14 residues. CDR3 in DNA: TGTGCCAGCAGCCAAATAAAGAACACCGGGGAGCTGTTTTTT. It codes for CASSQIKNTGELFF.

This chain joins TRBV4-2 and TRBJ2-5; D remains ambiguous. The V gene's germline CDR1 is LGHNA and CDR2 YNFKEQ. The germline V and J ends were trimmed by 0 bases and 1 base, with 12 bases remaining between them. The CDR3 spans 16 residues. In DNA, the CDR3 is TGTGCCAGCAGCCAAGATCTCGGAAGGATCCAAGAGACCCAGTACTTC. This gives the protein CASSQDLGRIQETQYF.

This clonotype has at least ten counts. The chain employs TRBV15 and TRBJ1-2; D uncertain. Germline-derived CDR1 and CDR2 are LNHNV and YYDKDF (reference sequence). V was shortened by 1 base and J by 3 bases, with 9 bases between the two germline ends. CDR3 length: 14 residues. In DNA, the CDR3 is TGTGCCACCAGCAGAGGCCCCCGGGACTATGGCTACACCTTC. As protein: CATSRGPRDYGYTF.

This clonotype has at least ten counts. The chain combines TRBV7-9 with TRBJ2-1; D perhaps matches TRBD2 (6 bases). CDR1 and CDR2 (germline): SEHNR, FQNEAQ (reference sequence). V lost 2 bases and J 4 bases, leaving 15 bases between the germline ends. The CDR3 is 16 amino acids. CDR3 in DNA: TGTGCCAGCAGCTTAACGGGGCTGGGGACTTACAATGAGCAGTTCTTC. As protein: CASSLTGLGTYNEQFF.

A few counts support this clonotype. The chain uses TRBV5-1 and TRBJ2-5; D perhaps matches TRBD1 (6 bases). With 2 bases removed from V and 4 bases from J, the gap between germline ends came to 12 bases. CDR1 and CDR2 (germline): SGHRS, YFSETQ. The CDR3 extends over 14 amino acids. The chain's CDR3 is CASSFQGNGETQYF. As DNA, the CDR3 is TGCGCCAGCAGCTTCCAGGGGAACGGAGAGACCCAGTACTTC.

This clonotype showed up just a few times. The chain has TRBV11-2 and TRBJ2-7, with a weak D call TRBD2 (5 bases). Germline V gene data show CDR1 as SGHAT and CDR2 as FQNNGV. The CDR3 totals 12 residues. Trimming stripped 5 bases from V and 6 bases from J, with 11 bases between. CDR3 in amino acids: CASSQTRGEQYF. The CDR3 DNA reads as TGTGCCAGCAGCCAAACCCGGGGCGAGCAGTACTTC.

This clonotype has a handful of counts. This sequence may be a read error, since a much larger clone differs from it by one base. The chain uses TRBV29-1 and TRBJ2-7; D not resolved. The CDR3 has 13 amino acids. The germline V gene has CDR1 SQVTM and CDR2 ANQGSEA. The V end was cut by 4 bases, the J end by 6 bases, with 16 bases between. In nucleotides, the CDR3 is TGCAGCGTTGTCCCACGGATTGGGTTCGAGCAGTACTTC. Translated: CSVVPRIGFEQYF.

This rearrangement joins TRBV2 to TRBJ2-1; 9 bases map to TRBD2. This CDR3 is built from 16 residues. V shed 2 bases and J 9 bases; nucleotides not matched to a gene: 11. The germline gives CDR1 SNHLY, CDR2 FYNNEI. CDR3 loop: CASSEKLGLARREQFF. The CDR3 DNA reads TGTGCCAGCAGTGAAAAGTTGGGACTAGCCCGTCGTGAGCAGTTCTTC.

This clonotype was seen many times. The CDR3 loop reads CASSRGTGGDSPLHF. CDR3 nucleotide sequence: TGTGCCAGCAGCCGAGGGACAGGGGGCGACTCACCCCTCCACTTT. This chain connects TRBV3-1 to TRBJ1-6; 12 bases line up with TRBD1. With V trimmed by 4 bases and J by 10 bases, 5 bases remained unmatched. CDR1 is LGHDT and CDR2 is YNNKEL in the germline V gene (reference sequence). CDR3 size: 15 residues.

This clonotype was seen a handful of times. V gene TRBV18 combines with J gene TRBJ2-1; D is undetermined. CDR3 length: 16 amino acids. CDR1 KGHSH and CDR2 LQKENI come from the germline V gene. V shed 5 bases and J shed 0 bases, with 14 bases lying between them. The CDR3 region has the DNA TGTGCCAGCTCATGGGGTAACAGAGACTCCTACAATGAGCAGTTCTTC. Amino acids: CASSWGNRDSYNEQFF.

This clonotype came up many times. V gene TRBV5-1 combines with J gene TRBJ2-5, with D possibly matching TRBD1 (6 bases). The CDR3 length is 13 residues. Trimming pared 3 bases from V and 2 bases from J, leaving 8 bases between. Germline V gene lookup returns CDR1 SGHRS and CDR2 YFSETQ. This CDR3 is CASSYGTQETQYF. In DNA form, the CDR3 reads TGCGCCAGCAGCTACGGGACACAAGAGACCCAGTACTTC.

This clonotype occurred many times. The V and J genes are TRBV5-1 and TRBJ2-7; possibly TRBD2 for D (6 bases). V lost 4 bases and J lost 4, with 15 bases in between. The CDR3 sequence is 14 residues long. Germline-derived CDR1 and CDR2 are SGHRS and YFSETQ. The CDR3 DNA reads TGCGCCAGCAGCCCGGCGGGGAAGTTTTACGAGCAGTACTTC. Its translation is CASSPAGKFYEQYF.

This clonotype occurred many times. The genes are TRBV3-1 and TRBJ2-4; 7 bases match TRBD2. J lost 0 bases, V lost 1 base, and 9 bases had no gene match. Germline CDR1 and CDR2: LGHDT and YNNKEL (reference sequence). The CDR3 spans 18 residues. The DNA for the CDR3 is TGTGCCAGCAGCCAAGTATTGGGGAGGGTGACAGCCAAAAACATTCAGTACTTC. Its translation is CASSQVLGRVTAKNIQYF.

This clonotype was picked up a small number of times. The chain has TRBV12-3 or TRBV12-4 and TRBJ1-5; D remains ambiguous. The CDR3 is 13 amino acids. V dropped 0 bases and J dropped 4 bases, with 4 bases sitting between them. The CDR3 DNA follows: TGTGCCAGCAGTTTAGCGGAGAATCAGCCCCAGCATTTT. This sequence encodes CASSLAENQPQHF.